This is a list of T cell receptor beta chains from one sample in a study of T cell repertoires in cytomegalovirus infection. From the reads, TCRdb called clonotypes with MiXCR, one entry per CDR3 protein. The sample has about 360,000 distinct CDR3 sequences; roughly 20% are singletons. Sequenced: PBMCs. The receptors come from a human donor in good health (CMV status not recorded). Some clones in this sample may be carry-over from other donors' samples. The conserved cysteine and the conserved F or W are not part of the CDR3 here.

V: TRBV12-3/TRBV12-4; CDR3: ASSRTGSSEQY
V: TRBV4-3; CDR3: ASSRTGDSTDTQY
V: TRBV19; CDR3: ASETFRQGGLGQPQH
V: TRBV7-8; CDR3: ASSLAGHLSYEQY
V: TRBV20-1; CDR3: SAPGPRYVGYT
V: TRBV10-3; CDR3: AISTRADQPQH
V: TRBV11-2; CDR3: ASSPNAGGGETQY
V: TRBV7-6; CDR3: ASTPMVWLSGNTIY
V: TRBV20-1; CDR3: SARDGGIGYEQY
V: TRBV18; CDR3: ASSPRHGPYEQY
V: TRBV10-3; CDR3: AISEGERGSYEQY
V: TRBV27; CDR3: ASSLEGRTTEAF
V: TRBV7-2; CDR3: ASSLWTSNYNEQF
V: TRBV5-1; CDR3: ASSFKQGTNEQF
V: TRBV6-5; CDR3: ATSQRGRPDTQY
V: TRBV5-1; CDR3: ASSLGQGDSPLH
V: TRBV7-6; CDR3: ASSATLGANVLT
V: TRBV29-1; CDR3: SVELSINTEAF
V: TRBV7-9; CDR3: ASSSGHDQPQH
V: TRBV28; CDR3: ASREQGSRPGYT
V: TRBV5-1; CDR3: ASSAQQETQY
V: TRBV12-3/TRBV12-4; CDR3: ASSFRIADTQY
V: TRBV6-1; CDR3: ASSEALRIRGANTGELF
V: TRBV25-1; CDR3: ASSATQGAPYRSYT
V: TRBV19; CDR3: ASSVVGGASYSNQPQH
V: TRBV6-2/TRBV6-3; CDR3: ASSYAGTSGRAYEQY